The T cell receptor beta chain under discussion was sequenced for a study of T cell responses to AZD1222 COVID-19 vaccine. The germline V gene encodes CDR1 LGHNA and CDR2 YNFKEQ. CDR3 length: 17 residues. Trimming cost V 0 bases and J 5 bases, with 16 bases left between them. Sequenced by immunoSEQ multiplex PCR; TCRdb stores in-frame clones only, minus some. In the table there are more than 95,000 clones, about 87% of which are singletons. Sequenced material: peripheral blood, taken on day 0 of AZD1222 vaccination. V is TRBV4-2 and J is TRBJ2-2, with D perhaps given as TRBD1 or TRBD2 (5 bases each). The clonotype originates from an adult in good health. CDR3 coding DNA: TGTGCCAGCAGCCAAGACGGGGCGGGCAGGAAAACCGGGGAGCTGTTTTTT. This translates into CASSQDGAGRKTGELFF.